The 11 T cell receptor beta chains given below trace back to one sample, sequenced in a study of spatial heterogeneity in lung cancer. As to time point: blood at routine non-recurrence follow-up after resection. Sequencing of whole RNA from tumor, nontumor lung or frozen PBMC involved no sorting. Each CDR3 protein is one row after TCRdb ran MiXCR on the 5' RACE reads. Of fewer than 60,000 distinct CDR3 sequences detected, roughly 7.4% appear once; the ten largest clones hold roughly 37%. Sequenced material: PBMCs, taken at follow-up. Source of these receptors: a female donor with early-stage non-small cell lung cancer.

This clonotype was seen ten or more times. The rearrangement links TRBV7-9 to TRBJ2-1; D possibly corresponds to TRBD2 (5 bases). CDR1 is SEHNR, CDR2 FQNEAQ, per germline (reference sequence). V lost 0 bases, J lost 9 bases, and 9 bases lay in between. The CDR3 contains 13 residues. CDR3 in amino acids: CASSLASGVEQFF. Written as DNA, the CDR3 is TGTGCCAGCAGCTTAGCGTCCGGGGTTGAGCAGTTCTTC. Complete variable domain (other parts from reference TRBV7-9 and TRBJ2-1): DTGVSQNPRHKITKRGQNVTFRCDPISEHNRLYWYRQTLGQGPEFLTYFQNEAQLEKSRLLSDRFSAERPKGSFSTLEIQRTEQGDSAMYLCASSLASGVEQFFGPGTRLTVL.

This clonotype has ten or more counts. V is TRBV5-1 and J is TRBJ2-7; 7 bases agree with TRBD1. The trim removed 0 bases at V and 4 bases at J, leaving 4 bases unmatched. Germline V gives CDR1 SGHRS, CDR2 YFSETQ. CDR3 length: 14 residues. The CDR3 sequence is CASSLETGRYEQYF. CDR3 sequence (DNA): TGCGCCAGCAGCTTGGAGACAGGGCGATACGAGCAGTACTTC.

On this clonotype itself: It may be a read error: a sequence one base away is much more abundant. The chain joins TRBV7-9 to TRBJ1-6; the D is unclear. From germline, CDR1 is SEHNR and CDR2 FQNEAQ (reference sequence). This CDR3 is built from 14 residues. The CDR3 here is CARSLETYNSPLHF. In DNA, the CDR3 is TGTGCCAGGAGCTTAGAAACCTATAATTCACCCCTCCACTTT.

This clonotype was recorded at least ten times. CDR3 DNA: TGTGCCAGCAACTTGGACGGGAACTATGGCTACACCTTC. Its translation is CASNLDGNYGYTF. The chain is built from TRBV28 and TRBJ1-2; D is unresolved. The germline V gene has CDR1 MDHEN and CDR2 SYDVKM. Trimming stripped 7 bases from V and 2 bases from J, with 11 bases between. The CDR3 has 13 residues.

This clonotype was observed many times. This chain uses TRBV7-6 with TRBJ1-4, with a possible D match to TRBD1 (6 bases). Germline lookup yields CDR1 SGHVS and CDR2 FNYEAQ. The CDR3 is made up of 16 amino acids. The V and J ends lost 4 bases and 9 bases respectively, with 21 bases between them. CDR3 in DNA: TGTGCCAGCAGCTCCAGGGGCGACAGGAGTCCCCAAAAACTGTTTTTT. This gives the protein CASSSRGDRSPQKLFF.

Worth noting for this clonotype: A much bigger clone sits one base away, suggesting this may be a read error. In this CDR3 the conserved last residue, phenylalanine or tryptophan, is missing, so a read error is likely. This chain connects TRBV20-1 to TRBJ1-1, with D unresolved. Germline CDR1 is DFQATT and CDR2 is SNEGSKA (reference sequence). CDR3 length: 11 amino acids. Between the trimmed V and J ends, which lost 2 bases and 8 bases, there was a span of 9 bases. CDR3 protein: CSARREVEAFL. The CDR3 region has the DNA TGCAGTGCTAGAAGGGAGGTCGAAGCTTTCCTT.

Many counts were recorded for this clonotype. The J gene is TRBJ2-1, the V gene TRBV2; TRBD2 aligns across 8 bases. After removal of 8 bases from V and 5 bases from J, the junction contained 14 bases not matched to a gene. The CDR3 runs 16 residues. Germline V gene sequence: CDR1 SNHLY, CDR2 FYNNEI. The CDR3 reads CASPFRGTSGNNEQFF. The CDR3, as DNA: TGTGCCAGCCCCTTCCGGGGCACTAGCGGAAACAATGAGCAGTTCTTC.

This clonotype was detected ten times or more. The rearrangement joins TRBV4-1 to TRBJ2-2; TRBD2 aligns across 9 bases. Per germline, CDR1 MGHRA and CDR2 YSYEKL. V trimming: 4 bases; J trimming: 2 bases; junction bases outside the gene matches: 5. The CDR3 totals 16 residues. Here the CDR3 DNA reads TGCGCCAGCAGCCTAAGGACTAGCGAAAACACCGGGGAGCTGTTTTTT. It codes for CASSLRTSENTGELFF.

This clonotype was seen many times. The rearrangement joins TRBV20-1 to TRBJ1-1; possible D gene TRBD1, 5 bases. V gave up 1 base and J gave up 1 base, with 10 bases separating them. The CDR3 has 14 amino acids. Germline values: CDR1 DFQATT, CDR2 SNEGSKA (reference sequence). Here the CDR3 DNA reads TGCAGTGCTAGAGGAGGGACGGCGAACACTGAAGCTTTCTTT. This translates into CSARGGTANTEAFF.

This clonotype was counted at least ten times. This rearrangement joins TRBV6-5 to TRBJ1-1; tentatively, D is TRBD1 (6 bases). The CDR3 sequence is 13 residues long. Germline lookup yields CDR1 MNHEY and CDR2 SVGAGI. Trimming took 2 bases from V and 4 from J, leaving 8 bases between them. CDR3 sequence reads: CASSYKGGTEAFF. Written as DNA, the CDR3 is TGTGCCAGCAGTTACAAGGGGGGCACTGAAGCTTTCTTT.

This clonotype turned up a few times. This chain uses TRBV12-3 or TRBV12-4 with TRBJ2-3; D is unclear. Between the trimmed V and J ends, which lost 2 bases and 3 bases, there was a span of 9 bases. This CDR3 contains 14 residues. This chain's CDR3 is CASSLRAGTDTQYF. Written as DNA, the CDR3 is TGTGCCAGCAGTTTACGGGCAGGAACAGATACGCAGTATTTT.